This T cell receptor beta chain was retrieved from a study of cytomegalovirus exposure and HLA in healthy donors. Notes on the study in general: Most TCR sequences were rare, but some public TCRs occurred in many donors. As was reported, the classifier diagnosed cytomegalovirus status with high specificity and sensitivity.

The PCR had 60 Vbeta and 13 Jbeta primers. The data were produced by immunoSEQ multiplex PCR, yet TCRdb's version contains in-frame clones alone and is incomplete. The sample lists about 91,000 clones; about 89% were seen once. Regarding this clone: Its antigen is as yet unknown.

V lost 4 bases, J lost 2 bases, and 4 bases stayed unmatched. CDR3 length equals 14 residues. The V gene's germline CDR1 is LGHNA and CDR2 YNFKEQ. The sample was PBMCs. The chain has TRBV4-2 and TRBJ2-7; 8 nucleotides agree with TRBD2. This TCR was recovered from a man aged 25 to 40 in good health and CMV-seropositive. CDR3 in DNA: TGTGCCAGCAGCCTTAGCGGGACCCCCTACGAGCAGTACTTC. Translating it yields CASSLSGTPYEQYF.